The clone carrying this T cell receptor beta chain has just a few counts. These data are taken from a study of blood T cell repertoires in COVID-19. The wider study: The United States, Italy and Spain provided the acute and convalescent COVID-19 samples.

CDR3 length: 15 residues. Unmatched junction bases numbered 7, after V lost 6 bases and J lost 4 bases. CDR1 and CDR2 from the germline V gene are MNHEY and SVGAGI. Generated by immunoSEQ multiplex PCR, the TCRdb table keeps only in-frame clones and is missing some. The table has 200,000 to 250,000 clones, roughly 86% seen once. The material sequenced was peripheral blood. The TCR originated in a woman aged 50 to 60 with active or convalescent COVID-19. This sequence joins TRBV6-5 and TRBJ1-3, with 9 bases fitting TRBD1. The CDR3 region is CASRPPGTGGNTIYF. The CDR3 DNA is TGTGCCAGCAGACCCCCCGGGACAGGGGGAAACACCATATATTTT.